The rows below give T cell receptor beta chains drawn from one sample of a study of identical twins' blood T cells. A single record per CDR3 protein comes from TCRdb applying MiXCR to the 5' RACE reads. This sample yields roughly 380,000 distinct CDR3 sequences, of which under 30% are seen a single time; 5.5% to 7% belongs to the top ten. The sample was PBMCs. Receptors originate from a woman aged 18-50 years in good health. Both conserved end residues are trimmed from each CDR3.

ASSLGQSHSPLR	TRBV5-1	12
ASSPPGLAGVEQY	TRBV28	13
GARAGPERRNTIY	TRBV20-1	13
ATSDDGGGNIQY	TRBV24-1	12
AISQIGLAGNEQF	TRBV10-3	13
SATGGGYSPLH	TRBV20-1	11
SGGKDYEQY	TRBV29-1	9
SARPNGADAQY	TRBV20-1	11
ASRSGTYEQY	TRBV6-6	10
ASSGGTGDGYT	TRBV6-1	11
SVSDRANEKLF	TRBV29-1	11
SAPWNTEAF	TRBV20-1	9
ASTLGPLNTEAF	TRBV6-4	12
GARRLDDGYT	TRBV20-1	10
ASSLMMLGGREAF	TRBV12-3/TRBV12-4	13
ASSLDPSSNYGYT	TRBV11-2	13
ASSLVGEFGEQF	TRBV11-2	12
ASSQERPAPNEQF	TRBV4-2	13
ASSMARQGYTEAF	TRBV11-3	13
SVEGGPNYNEQF	TRBV29-1	12
ATSRDLVGTEAF	TRBV15	12
AGSFYTSNTGELF	TRBV5-6	13
SAPDRADTEAF	TRBV20-1	11
ASSLVDPEQF	TRBV12-3/TRBV12-4	10
ASSYVGRAEAF	TRBV6-5	11
ASREIQGWVGGTEAF	TRBV6-1	15
AISGRVLLNEKLF	TRBV6-6	13
ASSTGFLGGYT	TRBV6-6	11
ASSIEPSGTEQF	TRBV6-6	12
ASSVGTGQF	TRBV9	9
SVPGQLKETQY	TRBV29-1	11
ASSMHPNIQY	TRBV2	10